Below, 8 T cell receptor beta chains from the same sample are listed, as sequenced in a study of cytomegalovirus exposure and HLA in healthy donors. The PCR employed 60 Vbeta primers together with 13 Jbeta primers. This table comes from immunoSEQ multiplex PCR, and its TCRdb copy is limited to in-frame clones, with some not included. The repertoire holds over 100,000 clones, with around 80% as singletons. Sequenced material: PBMCs. These receptors originate from a woman between 40 and 55 years old in good health and CMV-seronegative.

The rearrangement links TRBV5-5 to TRBJ1-5, with 8 nucleotides matching TRBD1. The CDR3 has 17 amino acids. CDR1 and CDR2 (germline): SGHKS, YYEKEE (reference sequence). V was pared by 2 bases and J by 2 bases, with 9 bases of the junction left unmatched. CDR3 region: CASSFGTAGGGNQPQHF. Written as DNA, the CDR3 is TGTGCCAGCAGCTTTGGTACGGCAGGGGGCGGCAATCAGCCCCAGCATTTT.

There are a few counts of this clone. J is TRBJ2-6 and V is TRBV5-8; TRBD1 agrees at 7 bases. Germline V gene lookup returns CDR1 SGHTS and CDR2 YDEGEE. The CDR3 extends over 19 amino acids. The V segment lost 4 bases and the J segment 0 bases; nucleotides outside the gene matches: 13. CDR3 residues: CASSPGQTRTFSGANVLTF. CDR3 nucleotide sequence: TGTGCCAGCAGCCCGGGACAGACGAGAACCTTCTCTGGGGCCAACGTCCTGACTTTC.

The chain has TRBV11-3 and TRBJ2-2; 9 bases align to TRBD2. Trimming cost V 4 bases and J 6 bases; bases outside gene matches: 6. The CDR3 has 15 residues. Germline CDR1 SGHNT, CDR2 YENEEA. The CDR3 DNA reads TGTGCCAGCAGCTCGGCGGGAGGGCCATCCGGGGAGCTGTTTTTT. Translated: CASSSAGGPSGELFF.

The chain joins TRBV7-8 to TRBJ2-1; maybe TRBD1 (5 bases). Germline V CDR1 and CDR2: SGHVS, FQNEAQ. V was cut by 3 bases and J by 1 base, with 10 bases left in between. The CDR3 totals 15 residues. The CDR3 region has the DNA TGTGCCAGCAGCTTGGGCCAGGGATCCTACAATGAGCAGTTCTTC. Residues: CASSLGQGSYNEQFF.

The V and J genes are TRBV2 and TRBJ1-5; D is undetermined. The CDR3 covers 14 residues. The V gene lost 2 bases and the J gene lost 10 bases, with 15 bases spanning the gap. CDR1 is SNHLY, CDR2 FYNNEI, per germline. The CDR3 DNA reads TGTGCCAGCAGTGAATGGCTGCGTAGCGAACCCCAGCATTTT. It translates to CASSEWLRSEPQHF.

In DNA, the CDR3 is TGCGCCAGCAGCCAAGATGAGGCAGGGCAGAACGCAGAGACCCAGTACTTC. The encoded protein is CASSQDEAGQNAETQYF. The chain employs TRBV4-3 and TRBJ2-5; perhaps TRBD1 as D (5 bases). The CDR3 totals 17 residues. Trimming removed 0 bases from V and 4 bases from J, with 18 bases in between. Per germline, CDR1 LGHNA and CDR2 YSLEER.

The chain links TRBV19 to TRBJ2-1, with 11 nucleotides matching TRBD2. CDR3 length: 15 amino acids. Germline V gene data show CDR1 as LNHDA and CDR2 as SQIVND (reference sequence). V was pared by 8 bases and J by 5 bases, with 8 bases of the junction left unmatched. CDR3 in amino acids: CASGTGTSGHNEQFF. The CDR3 region has the DNA TGTGCCAGTGGCACCGGGACTAGCGGACACAATGAGCAGTTCTTC. The complete variable domain, with remaining parts taken from reference TRBV19 and TRBJ2-1, reads DGGITQSPKYLFRKEGQNVTLSCEQNLNHDAMYWYRQDPGQGLRLIYYSQIVNDFQKGDIAEGYSVSREKKESFPLTVTSAQKNPTAFYLCASGTGTSGHNEQFFGPGTRLTVL.

V usage is TRBV13 and J usage is TRBJ1-4; TRBD1 is a possible D gene (6 bases). The CDR3 spans 16 residues. V lost 1 base to trimming and J lost 3 bases, with 12 bases between them. Germline lookup yields CDR1 PRHDT and CDR2 FYEKMQ (reference sequence). For the CDR3, the DNA is TGTGCCAGCAGCTTAGAGGGGGGGGCTCCTAATGAAAAACTGTTTTTT. Its protein is CASSLEGGAPNEKLFF.